The 5 T cell receptor beta chains below all came from one sample that was sequenced in a study of blood T cells in healthy people across ages (dated by TCRdb to the mid-2010s). Library prep was done by 5' RACE. This sample was sequenced with an Illumina HiSeq 2500. A second roughly 7 to 11 cycle PCR used a sample-barcoded 5' primer and a J-beta primer mix. The raw public data were reprocessed by TCRdb itself: fastp quality trimming at Q25, MiXCR clonotype calling, in-frame beta chains only. Entries are consolidated by CDR3 protein sequence, retaining the most common genes and DNA. The sample records approximately 800,000 distinct CDR3 sequences, around 62% of which are singletons. The ten largest clones represent around a quarter of the sample. Sequencing used blood. The receptors were sampled from a man aged 25 to 40 in good health.

This clonotype was found many times. This chain links TRBV4-3 with TRBJ2-1; the match to TRBD2 covers 12 bases. V was pared by 8 bases and J by 1 base, with 6 bases of the junction left unmatched. The CDR3 has 16 amino acids. CDR1 is LGHNA, CDR2 YSLEER, per germline. The CDR3 reads CASATSGGGSYNEQFF. CDR3 coding DNA: TGCGCCAGCGCGACTAGCGGGGGAGGATCCTACAATGAGCAGTTCTTC.

To note about this clonotype: A much larger clone differs from this one at a single base, so this may be a read error. The chain combines TRBV4-3 with TRBJ2-6; 8 bases agree with TRBD1. Germline-derived CDR1 and CDR2 are LGHNA and YSLEER. This CDR3 region has 18 residues. V shed 1 base and J 2 bases; nucleotides not matched to a gene: 7. The CDR3 here is CASSQGGTGVPGANVLTF. The CDR3 nucleotides read TGCGCCAGCAGCCAAGGGGGGACAGGAGTCCCTGGGGCCAACGTCCTGACTTTC.

The rearrangement joins TRBV27 to TRBJ2-3; TRBD2 matches 9 bases. The CDR3 spans 18 residues. Germline trimming cut 0 bases from V and 2 bases from J; bases unmatched to any gene: 9. The V gene's germline CDR1 is MNHEY and CDR2 SMNVEV (reference sequence). The CDR3 nucleotides are TGTGCCAGCAGTTTATCTCCTCATAGCGGGGGCCCCACAGATACGCAGTATTTT. Translation gives CASSLSPHSGGPTDTQYF.

This rearrangement joins TRBV10-3 to TRBJ2-1, with a possible D match to TRBD2 (7 bases). The CDR3 is made up of 14 amino acids. Germline V gene data show CDR1 as ENHRY and CDR2 as SYGVKD. The V and J ends lost 4 bases and 6 bases respectively, with 13 bases between them. CDR3 nucleotides: TGTGCCATCAGTGCGGCGGGGGCCTGCAATGAGCAGTTCTTC. It codes for CAISAAGACNEQFF.

This clonotype was detected only a few times. The chain is built from TRBV4-2 and TRBJ2-5, with 11 bases matching TRBD2. The assigned J gene may be wrong: the sequence end matches TRBJ2-7 better. CDR1 and CDR2 (germline): LGHNA, YNFKEQ. The CDR3 is 15 amino acids. The CDR3 DNA reads TGTGCCAGCAGCCGGCTAGCGGGGGGACCCCACGAGCAGTACTTC. Translated: CASSRLAGGPHEQYF.